This T cell receptor beta chain is from a study of T-cell reconstitution after alpha-beta-depleted transplantation in children. Study-wide findings and caveats: Fresh T-cell production supplied most of the T-cell counts and diversity seen one year after transplant.

Using unique molecular identifiers, the investigators prepared the TCRbeta library. Each CDR3 protein gets one entry after TCRdb re-called the PCR reads with MiXCR. The data hold 150,000 to 200,000 distinct CDR3 sequences, with around 5.9% observed a single time. On this clonotype: The antigen is undetermined.

The origin of this receptor is a girl under three years old with combined immunodeficiency, due to receive a stem cell transplant. Material: PBMCs, obtained before TCRalphabeta/CD19-depleted stem cell transplant.

In DNA form, the CDR3 reads TGTGCCAGCAGCTTAGGGACTGCGAACACCGGGGAGCTGTTTTTT. Translation: CASSLGTANTGELFF. This chain connects TRBV7-6 to TRBJ2-2; possible D gene TRBD2, 5 bases. Germline V gives CDR1 SGHVS, CDR2 FNYEAQ. CDR3 length equals 15 residues. V dropped 1 base and J dropped 0 bases, with 6 bases sitting between them.